This T cell receptor beta chain is from a study of shared clonotypes between healthy human individuals. Comments on this clone: Its specificity is not known.

Measured with immunoSEQ multiplex PCR; TCRdb has only the in-frame clones, and not every one. This sample has nearly 750,000 clones, with 72% found just once. General study points: The study generally estimated greater richness for naive than memory subsets.

This CDR3 is 16 amino acids long. The V segment lost 2 bases and the J segment 9 bases; nucleotides outside the gene matches: 6. Per the germline V gene, CDR1 is MNHEY and CDR2 is SMNVEV (reference sequence). Material: memory CD4+ T cells sorted from blood. Subset denoted: CD45RA-negative fraction. This chain connects TRBV27 to TRBJ2-1; 14 bases fit TRBD2. The sequence was collected from a woman in her thirties in good health. The DNA for the CDR3 is TGTGCCAGCAGTTTAGAGGGGACTAGCGGGAGAGGTGAGCAGTTCTTC. Encoded protein: CASSLEGTSGRGEQFF.